This TCR beta chain derives from a study of regulatory T cells in long-lasting Graves disease. TCR beta libraries were built with iRepertoire HTBI primers and Arm-PCR of CDR3 regions. TCRdb independently ran MiXCR on the multiplex PCR reads; one entry per CDR3 protein. The sample includes approximately 470,000 distinct CDR3 sequences, less than 25% seen only once; the top ten take 7.8%. This CDR3 region has 14 residues. V was pared by 7 bases and J by 2 bases, with 12 bases between. This clonotype was observed at least ten times. The sample's time point: persistent/refractory GD, antithyroid drugs over 5 years with positive TRAb. RNA from PBMCs was the source of the TCR library.

Sample: peripheral blood mononuclear cells (PBMCs), taken when the disease was refractory, from a patient treated with antithyroid drugs. The receptor was isolated from a female donor with Graves disease. V gene TRBV12-3 or TRBV12-4 combines with J gene TRBJ1-5; possible D gene TRBD1, 5 bases. DNA of the CDR3: TGTGCCAGCACCGTGGGACCTGGCAATCAGCCCCAGCATTTT. It is translated as CASTVGPGNQPQHF.